Many counts were recorded for the clone carrying this TCR beta chain. The data were taken from a study of T cells in Graves' hyperthyroidism and ophthalmopathy. The V end was cut by 2 bases, the J end by 8 bases, with 15 bases between. CDR3 size: 14 residues. In germline, CDR1 is MNHEY, CDR2 SVGAGI. The TCR beta CDR3 regions underwent amplification using RNA transcripts as the source. HTBI primers were the set used in a first-round RT-PCR of the TCR CDR3. TCRdb analysed the multiplex PCR reads with MiXCR anew, one entry per CDR3 protein. The sample includes about 400,000 distinct CDR3 sequences, around 13% of them seen just once.

The V and J genes are TRBV6-5 and TRBJ1-1; unclear D gene. The sample was blood. This clonotype originated in a woman between 25 and 40 years old with Graves' ophthalmopathy. The CDR3 nucleotides are TGTGCCAGCAGTTACGATCGGACGGACTACGAAGCTTTCTTT. It is translated as CASSYDRTDYEAFF.